Listed below are T cell receptor beta chains from one sample, sequenced in a study of T cell responses to AZD1222 COVID-19 vaccine. Measured with immunoSEQ multiplex PCR; TCRdb has only the in-frame clones, and not every one. The sample includes around 100,000 clones, approximately 86% seen only once; the top ten take approximately 1.5%. Sequenced material: peripheral blood, taken on day 0 of AZD1222 vaccination. The receptors shown here come from an adult in good health. Both conserved end residues are part of each CDR3. D genes are given only for firm matches. Clone size is not always given. Where it is, it says once, few, many or a class for expanded clones.

D gene	clone size	V gene	J gene	CDR3 length	CDR3 DNA	CDR3 protein
.	few	TRBV2	TRBJ2-3	15	TGTGCCAGTGGACCCACGGGGGCTTACACAGATACGCAGTATTTT	CASGPTGAYTDTQYF
.	.	TRBV28	TRBJ1-5	16	TGTGCCAGCAGTCCGACATACAGGGACCGGAATCAGCCCCAGCATTTT	CASSPTYRDRNQPQHF
.	.	TRBV10-3	TRBJ1-5	14	TGTGCCATCAGTGGAACCACTAGCAATCAGCCCCAGCATTTT	CAISGTTSNQPQHF
.	.	TRBV5-1	TRBJ1-1	13	TGCGCCAGCAGCTCCACAGGGAACACTGAAGCTTTCTTT	CASSSTGNTEAFF
.	.	TRBV3-1/TRBV3-2	TRBJ2-5	16	TGTGCCAGCAGCCAAGATTTGGCCCCGGAGGTGGAGACCCAGTACTTC	CASSQDLAPEVETQYF
.	.	TRBV18	TRBJ2-5	17	TGTGCCAGCTCTAACCTAGGCCTCGGGGGGCCGGGAGAGACCCAGTACTTC	CASSNLGLGGPGETQYF
TRBD1	.	TRBV6-1	TRBJ2-7	15	TGTGCCAGCAGTGAGGAGATTCCGGGACAGAGAACGTTGTACTTC	CASSEEIPGQRTLYF
.	.	TRBV19	TRBJ1-1	15	TGTGCCAGTAGGAGAGCGTCAGGGGTTGGCACTGAAGCTTTCTTT	CASRRASGVGTEAFF
.	.	TRBV12-5	TRBJ1-2	16	TGTGCTAGTGGTTTGGTAAGCGGGGGGCGAGGCTATGGCTACACCTTC	CASGLVSGGRGYGYTF
.	.	TRBV6-5	TRBJ2-7	15	TGTGCCAGCACCGCCCCCCGTGACGGCCCCTACGAGCAGTACTTC	CASTAPRDGPYEQYF
TRBD2	.	TRBV5-6	TRBJ2-1	16	TGTGCCAGCAGCTTTCCTGTTAGCGGGAGTATCCATGAGCAGTTCTTC	CASSFPVSGSIHEQFF
TRBD1	.	TRBV28	TRBJ1-6	16	TGTGCCAGCGGCCTCCTCCTGGGACAGGGCACCTCACCCCTCCACTTT	CASGLLLGQGTSPLHF
.	.	TRBV7-2	TRBJ2-2	14	TGTGCCAGCAGCATCCACAGGGCCGCCGGGGAGCTGTTTTTT	CASSIHRAAGELFF
.	.	TRBV28	TRBJ1-2	14	TGTGCCAGCAGTTTATTGGAACAGGGTGGTGGCTACACCTTC	CASSLLEQGGGYTF
TRBD1	once	TRBV28	TRBJ1-1	15	TGTGCCAGCAGTTCGCCAGGGGGCGCGGGGACTGAAGCTTTCTTT	CASSSPGGAGTEAFF
.	.	TRBV30	TRBJ2-6	14	TGTGCCTGGAGTGCGGGAGCTGGGGCCAACGTCCTGACTTTC	CAWSAGAGANVLTF
.	.	TRBV5-8	TRBJ1-5	13	TGTGCCAGCAGCTTGGAAGGGCTGGCGCCCCAGCATTTT	CASSLEGLAPQHF
.	.	TRBV19	TRBJ1-5	12	TGTGCCAGTAATGACAGGACACAGCCCCAGCATTTT	CASNDRTQPQHF
.	.	TRBV28	TRBJ2-1	13	TGTGCCAGCAGTTTAAAAGGGACTGATGAGCAGTTCTTC	CASSLKGTDEQFF
.	.	TRBV3-1/TRBV3-2	TRBJ2-5	18	TGTGCCAGCAGCCAAGGGCCCCCAGCAGCATCCACACAAGAGACCCAGTACTTC	CASSQGPPAASTQETQYF